A few counts support the clone carrying this T cell receptor (beta chain). Method: immunoSEQ multiplex PCR; TCRdb's copy keeps in-frame clones and lacks some. The data show about 140,000 clones, with roughly 92% seen just once and about 11% held by the top ten. These data originate in a study of control samples from healthy donors and cancer patients. CDR3 length: 18 residues. Deletions cut 4 bases from V and 7 bases from J, with 28 bases between. In germline, CDR1 is SGHVS, CDR2 FQNEAQ. The source is a man younger than 40 in good health. J is TRBJ1-2 and V is TRBV7-8, with a tentative D call TRBD1 (6 bases). Sample: blood. The CDR3 sequence: CASSSPPVGRGIIIGYTF. In DNA, the CDR3 is TGTGCCAGCAGCTCCCCCCCCGTGGGCAGGGGTATAATCATTGGCTACACCTTC.